One and the same sample provided the 18 T cell receptor beta chains below, sequenced in a study of blood T cell repertoires in COVID-19. Using immunoSEQ multiplex PCR, the repertoire was profiled, and TCRdb retains in-frame clones only, with some absent. The sample lists hundreds of thousands of clones; over 80% were seen once. The sequencing sample was made of peripheral blood. The source is a woman between 18 and 29 years old with acute or convalescent COVID-19.

The CDR3 sequence: CASSLSGTGLHF. CDR3 in DNA: TGTGCCAGCAGCCTCTCCGGGACAGGGCTCCACTTT. The chain carries TRBV7-2 and TRBJ1-6, with 9 bases aligning to TRBD1. V shed 5 bases and J 16 bases; nucleotides not matched to a gene: 6. Per germline, CDR1 SGHTA and CDR2 FQGNSA. This CDR3 is 12 amino acids long.

The chain recombines TRBV13 with TRBJ2-5; no definite D call. Looked up from germline, CDR1 is PRHDT and CDR2 is FYEKMQ (reference sequence). The ends were cut back, 5 bases at V and 2 bases at J, with 9 bases in the middle. CDR3 length equals 13 residues. CDR3 coding DNA: TGTGCCAGCAGCCCCCCCTTACAAGAGACCCAGTACTTC. It yields the protein CASSPPLQETQYF.

This sequence joins TRBV28 and TRBJ1-2; D not certain. V shed 7 bases and J shed 7 bases, with 10 bases lying between them. The CDR3 length is 11 residues. Germline V gives CDR1 MDHEN, CDR2 SYDVKM. The CDR3 bases are TGTGCCAGCAATGCTCGGGGTGGCTACACCTTC. It encodes CASNARGGYTF.

This clone was recorded only once. V and J are TRBV27 and TRBJ2-7, with 8 bases matching TRBD2. The V gene end was trimmed by 3 bases and the J gene end by 3 bases; junction bases not matched to a gene: 16. Germline-derived CDR1 and CDR2 are MNHEY and SMNVEV (reference sequence). The CDR3 spans 18 residues. The CDR3 region has the DNA TGTGCCAGCAGTTTGGGGCTAGCGGGTAAGGGAACAGACTACGAGCAGTACTTC. Residues: CASSLGLAGKGTDYEQYF.

This sequence joins TRBV9 and TRBJ2-7, with D possibly being TRBD1 (5 bases). This CDR3 has 12 amino acids. Germline V CDR1 and CDR2: SGDLS, YYNGEE. V dropped 3 bases and J dropped 12 bases, with 16 bases sitting between them. For the CDR3, the DNA is TGTGCCAGCAGCGGTGCCGGCTCAGGGCTGTACTTC. Translating gives CASSGAGSGLYF.

The chain is built from TRBV15 and TRBJ2-3; TRBD1 matches at 10 bases. The CDR3 is 13 residues long. Trimming at V came to 8 bases and at J to 5 bases, leaving 4 bases not matched to a gene. Per the germline V gene, CDR1 is LNHNV and CDR2 is YYDKDF (reference sequence). CDR3 coding DNA: TGTGCCACCGTGGGACAGGGGCAAGATACGCAGTATTTT. Protein sequence: CATVGQGQDTQYF. Looking up the rest from reference TRBV15 and TRBJ2-3 gives the full variable domain: DAMVIQNPRYQVTQFGKPVTLSCSQTLNHNVMYWYQQKSSQAPKLLFHYYDKDFNNEADTPDNFQSRRPNTSFCFLDIRSPGLGDTAMYLCATVGQGQDTQYFGPGTRLTVL.

This chain joins TRBV6-2 or TRBV6-3 and TRBJ2-7; the match to TRBD2 covers 9 bases. With V trimmed by 3 bases and J by 6 bases, 6 bases remained unmatched. From germline, CDR1 is MNHEY and CDR2 SVGEGT. CDR3 size: 14 residues. The CDR3, as DNA: TGTGCCAGCAGTTATAGAGCGGGGGGCGGCGAGCAGTACTTC. Its protein is CASSYRAGGGEQYF.

The rearrangement links TRBV7-3 to TRBJ2-4; D is perhaps TRBD1 (6 bases). V was cut by 2 bases and J by 2 bases, with 10 bases left in between. The length of the CDR3 is 15 residues. Germline CDR1 reads SGHTA; CDR2 reads FQGTGA. CDR3 bases: TGTGCCAGCAGCTTATACGGGACACCCAAAAACATTCAGTACTTC. This sequence encodes CASSLYGTPKNIQYF.

V usage is TRBV9 and J usage is TRBJ1-1, with 10 bases lining up with TRBD1. This CDR3 has 17 residues. Germline V gene lookup returns CDR1 SGDLS and CDR2 YYNGEE. Trimming cost V 3 bases and J 0 bases; bases outside gene matches: 8. CDR3 nucleotide sequence: TGTGCCAGCAGCGGTAGGGACAGGGGAAGAATGAACACTGAAGCTTTCTTT. Translating it yields CASSGRDRGRMNTEAFF.

This sequence joins TRBV19 and TRBJ2-2; D call uncertain. Germline assignment: CDR1 LNHDA and CDR2 SQIVND (reference sequence). Trimming stripped 3 bases from V and 5 bases from J, with 4 bases between. The CDR3 loop spans 12 amino acids. The CDR3 nucleotides are TGTGCCAGTAGTATCGGGACCGGGGAGCTGTTTTTT. Protein sequence: CASSIGTGELFF.

The chain has TRBV10-3 and TRBJ2-6, with 7 bases fitting TRBD1. The CDR3 has 17 amino acids. Germline lookup yields CDR1 ENHRY and CDR2 SYGVKD. V was pared by 1 base and J by 4 bases, with 7 bases of the junction left unmatched. The CDR3, as DNA: TGTGCCATCAGTGAGTGGTCAGGGGGACAGGGGGCCAACGTCCTGACTTTC. Translation gives CAISEWSGGQGANVLTF.

V gene TRBV4-1 combines with J gene TRBJ1-1; tentative D call: TRBD1 (5 bases). This CDR3 contains 12 residues. Trimming removed 3 bases at V and 8 bases at J, with 10 bases between. Germline CDR1 MGHRA, CDR2 YSYEKL. The CDR3 nucleotides read TGCGCCAGCAGCCACCAGGGTCCGGAAGCTTTCTTT. This translates into CASSHQGPEAFF.

The chain joins TRBV6-2 or TRBV6-3 to TRBJ2-3; TRBD1 agrees at 7 bases. Germline-derived CDR1 and CDR2 are MNHEY and SVGEGT. There are 15 residues in the CDR3. The J segment lost 4 bases and the V segment lost 0 bases, leaving 4 bases of the junction unmatched. This CDR3 is CASSYSNQGADTQYF. Written as DNA, the CDR3 is TGTGCCAGCAGTTACTCGAACCAGGGGGCAGATACGCAGTATTTT.

The chain employs TRBV19 and TRBJ1-2; no reliable D call. CDR1 is LNHDA, CDR2 SQIVND, per germline (reference sequence). The ends were cut back, 6 bases at V and 4 bases at J, with 12 bases in the middle. The CDR3 spans 13 residues. The CDR3 region is CASRSESLYGYTF. As DNA, the CDR3 is TGTGCCAGTAGATCCGAGTCTCTCTATGGCTACACCTTC.

The chain recombines TRBV4-2 with TRBJ2-7; 9 bases agree with TRBD2. The CDR3 covers 16 residues. The V segment lost 2 bases and the J segment 5 bases; nucleotides outside the gene matches: 10. Germline loops: CDR1 LGHNA, CDR2 YNFKEQ. The CDR3 DNA reads as TGTGCCAGCAGCCAATCTTTGGGACTAGCTAGCCACGAGCAGTACTTC. Translating it yields CASSQSLGLASHEQYF.

The rearrangement uses TRBV6-4 and TRBJ2-2; TRBD1 agrees at 11 bases. The V segment lost 2 bases and the J segment 4 bases; nucleotides outside the gene matches: 9. This CDR3 region has 18 residues. Germline values: CDR1 MRHNA, CDR2 SNTAGT. The CDR3 DNA reads as TGTGCCAGCAGTGACCTTTTGGGACAGGGGGGGTCCACCGGGGAGCTGTTTTTT. Protein product: CASSDLLGQGGSTGELFF.

A single count supports this clone. The chain employs TRBV30 and TRBJ2-3; 7 positions agree with TRBD1. Germline CDR1 reads GTSNPN; CDR2 reads SVGIG (reference sequence). There are 18 residues in the CDR3. Trimming removed 4 bases from V and 0 bases from J; junction bases left unmatched: 16. The CDR3 region is CAWNQQGFPSSSTDTQYF. The CDR3 DNA is TGTGCCTGGAACCAACAGGGGTTCCCCTCCTCTAGCACAGATACGCAGTATTTT.

The chain employs TRBV4-1 and TRBJ2-7; weak D call: TRBD2 (5 bases). The CDR3 length is 14 residues. V lost 1 base, J lost 3 bases, and 10 bases lay in between. Germline CDR1 reads MGHRA; CDR2 reads YSYEKL. The CDR3, as DNA: TGCGCCAGCAGCCAAGGTGAGGGAGACTACGAGCAGTACTTC. The encoded protein is CASSQGEGDYEQYF.